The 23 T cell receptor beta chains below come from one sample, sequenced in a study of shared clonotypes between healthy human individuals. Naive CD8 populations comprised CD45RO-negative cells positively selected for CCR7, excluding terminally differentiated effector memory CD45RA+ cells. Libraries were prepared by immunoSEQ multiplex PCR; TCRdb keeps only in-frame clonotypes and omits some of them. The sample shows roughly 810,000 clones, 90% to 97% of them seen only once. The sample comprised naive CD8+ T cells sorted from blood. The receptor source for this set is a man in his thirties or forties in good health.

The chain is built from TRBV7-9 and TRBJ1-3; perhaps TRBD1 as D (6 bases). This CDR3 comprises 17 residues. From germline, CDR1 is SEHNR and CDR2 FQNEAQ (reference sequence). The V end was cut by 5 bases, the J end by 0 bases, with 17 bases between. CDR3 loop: CASSKTGQQYSGNTIYF. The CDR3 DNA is TGTGCCAGCAGCAAAACTGGACAGCAATACTCTGGAAACACCATATATTTT.

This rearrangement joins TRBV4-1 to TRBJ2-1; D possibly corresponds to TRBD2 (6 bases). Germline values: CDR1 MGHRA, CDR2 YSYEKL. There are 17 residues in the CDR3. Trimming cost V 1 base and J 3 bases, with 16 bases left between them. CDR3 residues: CASSQVHSGDFYNEQFF. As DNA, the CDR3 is TGCGCCAGCAGCCAAGTTCATAGCGGAGACTTCTACAATGAGCAGTTCTTC.

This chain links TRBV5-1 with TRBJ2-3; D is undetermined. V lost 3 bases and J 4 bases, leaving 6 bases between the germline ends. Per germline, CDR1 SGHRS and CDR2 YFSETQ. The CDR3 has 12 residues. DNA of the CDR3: TGCGCCAGCAGCTCAACCCCAGATACGCAGTATTTT. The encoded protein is CASSSTPDTQYF.

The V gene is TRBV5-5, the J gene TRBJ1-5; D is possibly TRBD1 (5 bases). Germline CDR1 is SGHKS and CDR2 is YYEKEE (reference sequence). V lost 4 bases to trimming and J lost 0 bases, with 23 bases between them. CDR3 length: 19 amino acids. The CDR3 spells CASSVTAIPFLYSNQPQHF. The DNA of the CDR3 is TGTGCCAGCAGCGTGACAGCAATCCCCTTTCTTTATAGCAATCAGCCCCAGCATTTT.

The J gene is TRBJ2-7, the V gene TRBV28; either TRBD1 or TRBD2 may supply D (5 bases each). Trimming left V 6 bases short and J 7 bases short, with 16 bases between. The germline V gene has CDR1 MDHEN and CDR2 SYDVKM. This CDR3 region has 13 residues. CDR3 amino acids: CASRRPGTSEQYF. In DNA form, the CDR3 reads TGTGCCAGCAGACGACCCGGGACGTCGGAGCAGTACTTC.

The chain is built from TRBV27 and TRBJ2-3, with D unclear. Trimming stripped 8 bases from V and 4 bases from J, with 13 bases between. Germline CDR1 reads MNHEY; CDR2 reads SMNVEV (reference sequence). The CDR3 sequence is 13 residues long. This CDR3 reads CASQEYPPDTQYF. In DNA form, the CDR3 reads TGTGCCAGCCAGGAGTATCCCCCAGATACGCAGTATTTT.

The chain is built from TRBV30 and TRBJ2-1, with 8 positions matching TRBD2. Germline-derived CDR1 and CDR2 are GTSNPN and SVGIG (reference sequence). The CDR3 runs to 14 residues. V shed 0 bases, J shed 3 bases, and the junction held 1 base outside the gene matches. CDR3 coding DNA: TGTGCCTGGAGTGTGAGCGGGGGCTACAATGAGCAGTTCTTC. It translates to CAWSVSGGYNEQFF.

CDR3 residues: CASTAAWMGAGELFF. CDR3 nucleotides: TGTGCCAGCACCGCCGCATGGATGGGGGCCGGGGAGCTGTTTTTT. This chain joins TRBV27 and TRBJ2-2; D may be TRBD1 or TRBD2 (5 bases each). V dropped 7 bases and J dropped 6 bases, with 18 bases sitting between them. CDR3 length equals 15 residues. Germline CDR1 MNHEY, CDR2 SMNVEV (reference sequence).

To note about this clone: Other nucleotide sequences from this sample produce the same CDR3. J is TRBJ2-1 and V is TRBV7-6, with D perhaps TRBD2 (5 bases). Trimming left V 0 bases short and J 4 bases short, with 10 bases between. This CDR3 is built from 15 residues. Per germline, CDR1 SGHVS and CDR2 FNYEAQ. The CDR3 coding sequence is TGTGCCAGCAGCTTAGCCGGGGAGACTTACAATGAGCAGTTCTTC. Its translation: CASSLAGETYNEQFF.

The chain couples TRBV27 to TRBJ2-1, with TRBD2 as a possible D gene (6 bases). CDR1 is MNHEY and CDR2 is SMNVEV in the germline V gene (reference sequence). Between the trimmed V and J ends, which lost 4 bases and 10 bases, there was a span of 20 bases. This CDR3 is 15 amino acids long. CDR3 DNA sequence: TGTGCCAGCAGTTCGACAGAGAGACCCCGGGAGGAGCAGTTCTTC. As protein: CASSSTERPREEQFF.

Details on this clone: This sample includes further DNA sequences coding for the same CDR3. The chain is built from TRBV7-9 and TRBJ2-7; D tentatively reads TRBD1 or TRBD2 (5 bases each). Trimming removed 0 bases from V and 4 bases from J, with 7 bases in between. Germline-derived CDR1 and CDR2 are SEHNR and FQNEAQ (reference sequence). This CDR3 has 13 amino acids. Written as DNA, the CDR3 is TGTGCCAGCAGCTTAGCGAGGGGTTACGAGCAGTACTTC. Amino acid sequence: CASSLARGYEQYF.

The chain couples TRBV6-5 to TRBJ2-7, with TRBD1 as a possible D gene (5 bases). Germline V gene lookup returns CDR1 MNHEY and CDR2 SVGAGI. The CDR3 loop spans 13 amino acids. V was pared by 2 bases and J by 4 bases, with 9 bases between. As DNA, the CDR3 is TGTGCCAGCAGTTACGGGGCTAATTACGAGCAGTACTTC. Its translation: CASSYGANYEQYF.

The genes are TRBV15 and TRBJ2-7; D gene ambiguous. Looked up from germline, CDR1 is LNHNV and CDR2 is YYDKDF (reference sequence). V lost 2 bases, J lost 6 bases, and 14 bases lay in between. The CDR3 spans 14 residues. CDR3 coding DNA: TGTGCCACCAGCAGACTACGTGGGGTGTCCGAGCAGTACTTC. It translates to CATSRLRGVSEQYF.

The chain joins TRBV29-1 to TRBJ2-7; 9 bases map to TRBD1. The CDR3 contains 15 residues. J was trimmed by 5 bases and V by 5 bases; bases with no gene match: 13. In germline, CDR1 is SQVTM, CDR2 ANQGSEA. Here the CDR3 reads CSVSRRGQGEDEQYF. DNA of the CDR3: TGCAGCGTTTCGAGGAGGGGACAGGGAGAAGACGAGCAGTACTTC.

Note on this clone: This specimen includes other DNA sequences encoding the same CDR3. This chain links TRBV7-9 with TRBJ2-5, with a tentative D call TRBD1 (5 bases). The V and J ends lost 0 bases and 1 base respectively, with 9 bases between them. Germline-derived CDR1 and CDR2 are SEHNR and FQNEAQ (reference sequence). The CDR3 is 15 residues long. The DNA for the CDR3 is TGTGCCAGCAGCTTAGCGGGGCAGGGCCAAGAGACCCAGTACTTC. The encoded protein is CASSLAGQGQETQYF.

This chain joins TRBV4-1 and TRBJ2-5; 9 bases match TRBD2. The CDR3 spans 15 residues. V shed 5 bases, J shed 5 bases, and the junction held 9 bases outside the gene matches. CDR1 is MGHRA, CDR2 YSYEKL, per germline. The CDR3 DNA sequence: TGCGCCAGCAGCTTAATAGCGGGAGATGAGGAGACCCAGTACTTC. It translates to CASSLIAGDEETQYF.

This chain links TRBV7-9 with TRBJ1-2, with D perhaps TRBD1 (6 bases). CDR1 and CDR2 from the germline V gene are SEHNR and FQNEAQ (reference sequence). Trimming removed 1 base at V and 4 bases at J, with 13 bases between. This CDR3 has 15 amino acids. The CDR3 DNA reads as TGTGCCAGCAGCTTAGAAGGGCAGGGGATCTATGGCTACACCTTC. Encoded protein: CASSLEGQGIYGYTF.

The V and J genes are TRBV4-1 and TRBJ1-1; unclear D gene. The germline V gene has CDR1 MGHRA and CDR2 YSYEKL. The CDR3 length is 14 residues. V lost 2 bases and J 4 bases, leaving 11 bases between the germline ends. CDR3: CASSQPLAGTEAFF. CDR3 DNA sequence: TGCGCCAGCAGCCAACCACTGGCGGGCACTGAAGCTTTCTTT.

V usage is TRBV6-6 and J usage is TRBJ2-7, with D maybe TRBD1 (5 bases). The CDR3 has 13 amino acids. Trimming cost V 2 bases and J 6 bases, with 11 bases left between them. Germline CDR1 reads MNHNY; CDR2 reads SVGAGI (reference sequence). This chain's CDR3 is CASSYSGASEQYF. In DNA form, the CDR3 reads TGTGCCAGCAGTTACAGTGGGGCATCCGAGCAGTACTTC.

The CDR3 DNA sequence: TGTGCCAGCAGTTTTCAGGGGGCGCTGGGTACAGATACGCAGTATTTT. It codes for CASSFQGALGTDTQYF. The V gene is TRBV27, the J gene TRBJ2-3; TRBD1 agrees at 8 bases. Trimming cost V 3 bases and J 3 bases; bases outside gene matches: 8. The CDR3 totals 16 residues. Germline CDR1 reads MNHEY; CDR2 reads SMNVEV (reference sequence).

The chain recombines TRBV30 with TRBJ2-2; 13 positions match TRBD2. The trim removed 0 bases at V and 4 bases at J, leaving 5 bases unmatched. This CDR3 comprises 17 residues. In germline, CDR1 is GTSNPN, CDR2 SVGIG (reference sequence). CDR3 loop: CAWSVLAGGRATGELFF. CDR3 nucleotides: TGTGCCTGGAGTGTACTAGCGGGAGGGAGAGCCACCGGGGAGCTGTTTTTT. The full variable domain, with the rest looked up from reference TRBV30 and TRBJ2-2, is SQTIHQWPATLVQPVGSPLSLECTVEGTSNPNLYWYRQAAGRGLQLLFYSVGIGQISSEVPQNLSASRPQDRQFILSSKKLLLSDSGFYLCAWSVLAGGRATGELFFGEGSRLTVL.

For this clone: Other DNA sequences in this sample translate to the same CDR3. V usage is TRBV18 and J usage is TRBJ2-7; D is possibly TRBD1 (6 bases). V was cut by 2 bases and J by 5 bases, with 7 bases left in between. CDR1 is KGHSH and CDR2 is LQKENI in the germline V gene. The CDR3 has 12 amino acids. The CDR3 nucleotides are TGTGCCAGCTCACCAACAGGGAACGAGCAGTACTTC. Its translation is CASSPTGNEQYF.

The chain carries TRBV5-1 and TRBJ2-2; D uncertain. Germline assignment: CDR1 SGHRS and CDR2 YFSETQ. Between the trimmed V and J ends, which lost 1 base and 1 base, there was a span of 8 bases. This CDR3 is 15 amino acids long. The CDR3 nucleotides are TGCGCCAGCAGCTTGAGGCGTAGGAACACCGGGGAGCTGTTTTTT. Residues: CASSLRRRNTGELFF.